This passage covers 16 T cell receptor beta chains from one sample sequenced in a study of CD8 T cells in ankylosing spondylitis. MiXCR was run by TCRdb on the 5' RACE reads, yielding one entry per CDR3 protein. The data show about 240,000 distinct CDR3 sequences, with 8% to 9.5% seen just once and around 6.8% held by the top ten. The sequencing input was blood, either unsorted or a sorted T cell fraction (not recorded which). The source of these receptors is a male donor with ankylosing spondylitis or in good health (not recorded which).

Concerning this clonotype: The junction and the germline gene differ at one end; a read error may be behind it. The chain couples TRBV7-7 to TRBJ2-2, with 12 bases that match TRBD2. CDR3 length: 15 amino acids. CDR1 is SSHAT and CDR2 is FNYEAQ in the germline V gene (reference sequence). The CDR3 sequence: CASSPGTSGPGELFF. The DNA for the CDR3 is TGTGCTAGCAGCCCCGGGACTAGCGGGCCCGGGGAGCTGTTTTTT.

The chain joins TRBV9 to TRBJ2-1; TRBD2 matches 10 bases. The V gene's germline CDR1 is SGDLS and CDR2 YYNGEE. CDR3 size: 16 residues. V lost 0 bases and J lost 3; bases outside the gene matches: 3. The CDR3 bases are TGTGCCAGCAGCGTAGAGGGACTAGCGAACTACAATGAGCAGTTCTTC. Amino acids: CASSVEGLANYNEQFF.

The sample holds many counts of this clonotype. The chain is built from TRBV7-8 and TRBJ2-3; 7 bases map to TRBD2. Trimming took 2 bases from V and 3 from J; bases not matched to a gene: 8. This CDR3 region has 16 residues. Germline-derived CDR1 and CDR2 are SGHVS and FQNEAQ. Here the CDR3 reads CASSLLSGGGTDTQYF. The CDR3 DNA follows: TGTGCCAGCAGCTTATTATCCGGGGGAGGGACAGATACGCAGTATTTT.

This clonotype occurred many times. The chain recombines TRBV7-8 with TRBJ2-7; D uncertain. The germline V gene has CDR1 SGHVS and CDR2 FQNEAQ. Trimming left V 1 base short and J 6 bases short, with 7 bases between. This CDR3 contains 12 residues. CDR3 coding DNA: TGTGCCAGCAGCTTAGTAGAGACCGAGCAGTACTTC. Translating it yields CASSLVETEQYF.

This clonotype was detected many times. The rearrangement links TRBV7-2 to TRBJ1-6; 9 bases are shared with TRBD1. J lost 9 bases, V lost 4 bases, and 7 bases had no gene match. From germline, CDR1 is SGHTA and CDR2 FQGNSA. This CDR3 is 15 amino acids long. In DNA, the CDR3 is TGTGCCAGCAGCTACCAGGACAGGGGTTTTTCACCCCTCCACTTT. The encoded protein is CASSYQDRGFSPLHF.

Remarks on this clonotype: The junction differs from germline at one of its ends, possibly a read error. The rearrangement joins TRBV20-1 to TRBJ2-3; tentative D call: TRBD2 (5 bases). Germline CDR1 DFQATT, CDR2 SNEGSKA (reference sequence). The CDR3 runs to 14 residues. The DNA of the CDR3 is TGCAGTGCAAGGACTCCGGCCCTTGAGGGAACGCTGTATTTT. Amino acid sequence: CSARTPALEGTLYF.

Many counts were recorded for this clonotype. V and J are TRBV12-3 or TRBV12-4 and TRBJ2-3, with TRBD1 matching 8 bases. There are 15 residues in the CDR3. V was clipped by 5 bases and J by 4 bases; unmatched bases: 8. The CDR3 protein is CASSRTGPRADTQYF. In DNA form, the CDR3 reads TGTGCCAGCAGTCGGACAGGGCCACGAGCAGATACGCAGTATTTT.

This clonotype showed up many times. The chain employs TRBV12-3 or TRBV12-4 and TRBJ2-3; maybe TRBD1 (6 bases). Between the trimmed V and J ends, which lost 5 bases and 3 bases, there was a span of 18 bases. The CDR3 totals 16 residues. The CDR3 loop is CASSPHRVLNTDTQYF. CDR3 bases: TGTGCCAGCAGTCCTCACAGGGTTCTCAATACAGATACGCAGTATTTT.

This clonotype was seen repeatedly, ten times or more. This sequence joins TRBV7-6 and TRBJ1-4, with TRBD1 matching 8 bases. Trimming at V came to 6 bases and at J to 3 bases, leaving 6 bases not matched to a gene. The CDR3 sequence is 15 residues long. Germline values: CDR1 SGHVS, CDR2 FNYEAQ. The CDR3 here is CASSSQGAPNEKLFF. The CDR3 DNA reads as TGTGCCAGCAGTTCGCAGGGGGCTCCTAATGAAAAACTGTTTTTT. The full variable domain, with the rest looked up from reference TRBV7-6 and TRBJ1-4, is GAGVSQSPRYKVTKRGQDVALRCDPISGHVSLYWYRQALGQGPEFLTYFNYEAQQDKSGLPNDRFSAERPEGSISTLTIQRTEQRDSAMYRCASSSQGAPNEKLFFGSGTQLSVL.

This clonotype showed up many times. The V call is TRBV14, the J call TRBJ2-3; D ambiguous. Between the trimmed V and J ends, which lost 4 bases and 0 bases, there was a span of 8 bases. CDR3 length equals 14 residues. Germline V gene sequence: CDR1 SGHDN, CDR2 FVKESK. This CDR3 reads CASSRRSSTDTQYF. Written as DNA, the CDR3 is TGTGCCAGCAGCCGCAGGTCTAGCACAGATACGCAGTATTTT.

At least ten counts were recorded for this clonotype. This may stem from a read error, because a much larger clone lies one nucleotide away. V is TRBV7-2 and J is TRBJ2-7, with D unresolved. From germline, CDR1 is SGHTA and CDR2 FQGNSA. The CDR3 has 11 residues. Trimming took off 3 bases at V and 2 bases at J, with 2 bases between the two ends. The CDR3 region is CASSFAYEQYF. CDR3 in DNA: TGTGCCAGCAGCTTCGCCTACGAGCAGTACTTC.

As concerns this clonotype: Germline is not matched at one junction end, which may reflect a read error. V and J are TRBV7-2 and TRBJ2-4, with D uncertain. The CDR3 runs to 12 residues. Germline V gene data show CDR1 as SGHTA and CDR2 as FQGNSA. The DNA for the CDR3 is TGTGCCAGCAGCTTAGCGATAGGATTTCTAAACTTC. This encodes CASSLAIGFLNF.

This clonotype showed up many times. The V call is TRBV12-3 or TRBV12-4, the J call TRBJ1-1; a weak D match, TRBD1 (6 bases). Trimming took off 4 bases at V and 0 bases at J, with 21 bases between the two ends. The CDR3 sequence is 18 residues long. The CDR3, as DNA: TGTGCCAGCAGTTCCCCGTTTAGGTCAGGGGCCATGAACACTGAAGCTTTCTTT. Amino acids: CASSSPFRSGAMNTEAFF.

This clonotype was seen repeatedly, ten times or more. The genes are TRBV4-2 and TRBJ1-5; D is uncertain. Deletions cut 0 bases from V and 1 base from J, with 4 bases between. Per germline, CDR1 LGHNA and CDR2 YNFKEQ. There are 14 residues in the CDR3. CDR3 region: CASSQDRSNQPQHF. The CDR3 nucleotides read TGTGCCAGCAGCCAAGACAGGAGCAATCAGCCCCAGCATTTT.

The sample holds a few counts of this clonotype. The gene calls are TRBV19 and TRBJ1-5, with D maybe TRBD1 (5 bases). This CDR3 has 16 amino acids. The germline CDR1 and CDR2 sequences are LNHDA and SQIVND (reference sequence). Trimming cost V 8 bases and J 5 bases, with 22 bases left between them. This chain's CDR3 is CASGGGQGAIYQPQHF. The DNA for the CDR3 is TGTGCCAGTGGGGGAGGGCAGGGCGCTATCTATCAGCCCCAGCATTTT.

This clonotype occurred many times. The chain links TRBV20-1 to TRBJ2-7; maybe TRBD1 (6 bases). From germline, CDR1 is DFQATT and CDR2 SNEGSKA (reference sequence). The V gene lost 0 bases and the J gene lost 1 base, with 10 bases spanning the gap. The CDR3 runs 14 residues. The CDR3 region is CSARDLGTSYEQYF. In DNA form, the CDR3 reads TGCAGTGCTAGAGATCTTGGGACATCCTACGAGCAGTACTTC.